These 13 T cell receptor beta chains were all obtained from the same sample, sequenced in a study of cytomegalovirus exposure and HLA in healthy donors. It was with 60 Vbeta and 13 Jbeta primers that the PCR ran. This table comes from immunoSEQ multiplex PCR, and its TCRdb copy is limited to in-frame clones, with some not included. In the table there are 80,000 or so clones, roughly 80% of which are singletons. The sample consisted of PBMCs. The receptor set was obtained from a man in his forties in good health and CMV-seronegative.

This chain links TRBV11-3 with TRBJ2-6; no firm D call. The CDR3 length is 15 residues. Trimming shortened V by 6 bases and J by 0 bases, and 9 bases separated the two germline ends. In germline, CDR1 is SGHNT, CDR2 YENEEA. The CDR3 loop is CASSKQSSGANVLTF. The CDR3 bases are TGTGCCAGCAGTAAACAGAGCTCTGGGGCCAACGTCCTGACTTTC.

This chain uses TRBV7-2 with TRBJ2-1, with D unresolved. V lost 5 bases to trimming and J lost 0 bases, with 8 bases between them. The CDR3 totals 14 residues. CDR1 and CDR2 from the germline V gene are SGHTA and FQGNSA. CDR3 sequence: CASSPPSSYNEQFF. CDR3 nucleotide sequence: TGTGCCAGCAGCCCTCCGTCCTCCTACAATGAGCAGTTCTTC.

CDR3 protein: CASSEGIAEQFF. CDR3 coding DNA: TGTGCCAGCAGTGAGGGCATCGCTGAGCAGTTCTTC. The rearrangement links TRBV2 to TRBJ2-1; D remains unclear. V was clipped by 3 bases and J by 9 bases, with 9 bases between them. CDR1 and CDR2 from the germline V gene are SNHLY and FYNNEI. The CDR3 is 12 residues long.

The V gene is TRBV5-4, the J gene TRBJ1-2, with D possibly matching TRBD1 (6 bases). The CDR3 runs to 14 residues. Germline loops: CDR1 SGHNT, CDR2 YYREEE (reference sequence). Trimming stripped 4 bases from V and 6 bases from J, with 16 bases between. CDR3 region: CASSQTRGRNGYTF. The CDR3 DNA follows: TGTGCCAGCAGCCAGACCAGGGGACGTAATGGCTACACCTTC.

The chain combines TRBV6-5 with TRBJ1-5, with 7 positions matching TRBD1. In germline, CDR1 is MNHEY, CDR2 SVGAGI. CDR3 length equals 15 residues. The V segment lost 7 bases and the J segment 2 bases; nucleotides outside the gene matches: 8. The CDR3 sequence: CASKLSGQGNQPQHF. Written as DNA, the CDR3 is TGTGCCAGCAAGTTGTCAGGACAGGGCAATCAGCCCCAGCATTTT.

V is TRBV9 and J is TRBJ2-3; the match to TRBD1 covers 7 bases. The CDR3 sequence is 14 residues long. Trimming at V came to 3 bases and at J to 2 bases, leaving 3 bases not matched to a gene. CDR1 is SGDLS, CDR2 YYNGEE, per germline. The CDR3 here is CASSETGFTDTQYF. The CDR3, as DNA: TGTGCCAGCAGCGAGACAGGGTTCACAGATACGCAGTATTTT. Filled out from reference TRBV9 and TRBJ2-3, the complete variable domain reads DSGVTQTPKHLITATGQRVTLRCSPRSGDLSVYWYQQSLDQGLQFLIQYYNGEERAKGNILERFSAQQFPDLHSELNLSSLELGDSALYFCASSETGFTDTQYFGPGTRLTVL.

The chain joins TRBV7-2 to TRBJ2-1, with D perhaps matching TRBD2 (6 bases). The V end lost 4 bases, the J end lost 8 bases, and 18 bases lay between the germline ends. The V gene's germline CDR1 is SGHTA and CDR2 FQGNSA. The CDR3 has 15 residues. For the CDR3, the DNA is TGTGCCAGCAGCTCCGCGGGGCGGGTTCGGGATGAGCAGTTCTTC. This translates into CASSSAGRVRDEQFF.

The chain is built from TRBV19 and TRBJ1-1; 7 bases match TRBD1. The germline gives CDR1 LNHDA, CDR2 SQIVND (reference sequence). Trimming at V came to 8 bases and at J to 0 bases, leaving 3 bases not matched to a gene. CDR3 length: 13 residues. The CDR3 nucleotides are TGTGCCAGTGGGGGACAGTTGAACACTGAAGCTTTCTTT. Residues: CASGGQLNTEAFF.

V is TRBV30 and J is TRBJ2-2, with D tentatively TRBD2 (5 bases). Looked up from germline, CDR1 is GTSNPN and CDR2 is SVGIG (reference sequence). The CDR3 length is 15 residues. V was shortened by 4 bases and J by 7 bases, with 19 bases between the two germline ends. The CDR3 spells CAWNTLREYGGELFF. The CDR3 DNA follows: TGTGCCTGGAATACCTTAAGGGAGTACGGCGGGGAGCTGTTTTTT.

The V gene is TRBV27, the J gene TRBJ1-2; D gene ambiguous. The ends were cut back, 6 bases at V and 1 base at J, with 12 bases in the middle. The CDR3 spans 14 residues. Looked up from germline, CDR1 is MNHEY and CDR2 is SMNVEV (reference sequence). As DNA, the CDR3 is TGTGCCAGCAGGAGACAAACCGTTAACTATGGCTACACCTTC. It codes for CASRRQTVNYGYTF.

This rearrangement joins TRBV7-2 to TRBJ2-2; a weak D match, TRBD2 (6 bases). Germline V gene lookup returns CDR1 SGHTA and CDR2 FQGNSA. The CDR3 runs 17 residues. V gave up 1 base and J gave up 6 bases, with 18 bases separating them. In DNA, the CDR3 is TGTGCCAGCAGCTTAGGGTTTGGGCGGGGTGGTCCCGGGGAGCTGTTTTTT. Encoded protein: CASSLGFGRGGPGELFF.

The CDR3 coding sequence is TGTGCCTGGAGCCGAGACGGGTCCGCCTATGAAAAACTGTTTTTT. This encodes CAWSRDGSAYEKLFF. The chain joins TRBV30 to TRBJ1-4; D gene unclear. CDR3 length: 15 residues. Trimming removed 3 bases at V and 6 bases at J, with 17 bases between. CDR1 and CDR2 (germline): GTSNPN, SVGIG (reference sequence).

Only a few counts were recorded for this clone. The CDR3 region is CASSYGTGGQPQHF. DNA of the CDR3: TGTGCCAGCAGTTACGGGACAGGGGGCCAGCCCCAGCATTTT. The chain joins TRBV6-5 to TRBJ1-5; 12 nucleotides match TRBD1. V shed 2 bases, J shed 7 bases, and the junction held 0 bases outside the gene matches. This CDR3 is built from 14 residues. Germline lookup yields CDR1 MNHEY and CDR2 SVGAGI.